This T cell receptor (beta chain) was captured in a study of beta chain features in type 1 diabetes. About the study: Taken together, all samples contributed nearly 110 million examined sorted cells.

This clone has just a few counts. Its antigen is unidentified. CDR3 length: 13 amino acids. From germline, CDR1 is MNHEY and CDR2 SVGAGI. The ends were cut back, 0 bases at V and 3 bases at J, with 2 bases in the middle. The study, taken as a whole, reports: More deletions and fewer insertions at VDJ junctions were seen in type 1 diabetes patients. All four CD4+ subsets of Type 1 diabetes patients contained TCRB CDR3s that were moderately but significantly shorter. PCR might favor shorter templates, equally in patients and controls.

Isolated RNA was reverse transcribed in full, so expressed TCRB transcripts were sequenced. Regulatory, naive and central memory T cell samples averaged approximately 3.5 million reads. Assay used: immunoSEQ multiplex PCR; TCRdb lists only in-frame clones, some missing. The table has 600,000 to 750,000 clones, 12% seen once; the top ten hold around 0.12%. The sequence was obtained from a man aged 25-40 years with type 1 diabetes. The sample consisted of naive CD4+ T cells from blood. The genes are TRBV6-5 and TRBJ2-2; D is unclear. As DNA, the CDR3 is TGTGCCAGCAGTTACTCGTACACCGGGGAGCTGTTTTTT. This encodes CASSYSYTGELFF.